Listed below are T cell receptor beta chains from one sample, sequenced in a study of CD8 T cells in Susac syndrome. TCRdb analysed the immunoSEQ multiplex PCR reads with MiXCR anew, one entry per CDR3 protein. The table shows 150,000 to 200,000 distinct CDR3 sequences, with over 85% occurring only once. Source material: CD4+ T cells from PBMCs. Every receptor here comes from a human donor in good health. The CDR3 runs from the conserved cysteine through the conserved F or W. D genes are given only for firm matches. Where a row states a size, it is once, few, many or the class of an expanded clone; other rows omit it.

TRBJ2-3 | . | once | TRBV5-1 | TGCGCCAGCACTCCTACTAGCACAGATACGCAGTATTTT | CASTPTSTDTQYF
TRBJ2-1 | TRBD2 | . | TRBV27 | TGTGCCAGCAGTTTACCTAGCGGGGGGAGGAATGAGCAGTTCTTC | CASSLPSGGRNEQFF
TRBJ1-1 | . | . | TRBV2 | TGTGCCAGCAGTGTGGGGGTAGACACTGAAGCTTTCTTT | CASSVGVDTEAFF
TRBJ2-5 | . | . | TRBV30 | TGTGCCTGGAGACAGCGACAAGAGACCCAGTACTTC | CAWRQRQETQYF
TRBJ1-3 | . | once | TRBV29-1 | TGCAGCGTTAGAGACAGCGGAGGAAACACCATATATTTT | CSVRDSGGNTIYF
TRBJ2-3 | . | . | TRBV29-1 | TGCAGCGCCCCGGAGGGGAGTAGAGATACGCAGTATTTT | CSAPEGSRDTQYF
TRBJ2-2 | . | . | TRBV12-3/TRBV12-4 | TGTGCCAGCAGCGATGCGAGGGCAGGGGCCGGGGAGCTGTTTTTT | CASSDARAGAGELFF
TRBJ2-5 | TRBD2 | . | TRBV20-1 | TGCAGTGCTAGGAGAAACCTAGCGGGGGGCCCAGAGACCCAGTACTTC | CSARRNLAGGPETQYF
TRBJ1-2 | . | . | TRBV5-1 | TGCGCCAGCAGCCAGGGGCCCTCCAATGGCTACACCTTC | CASSQGPSNGYTF
TRBJ2-5 | . | once | TRBV7-3 | TGTGCCAGCAGCATTACGGGGGATGGGGCCGAGACCCAGTACTTC | CASSITGDGAETQYF
TRBJ2-1 | TRBD1 | . | TRBV2 | TGTGCCAGCACCAGGGGACAGGGGGCGGGTGAGCAGTTCTTC | CASTRGQGAGEQFF
TRBJ2-7 | . | few | TRBV6-1 | TGTGCCAGCAGAAGGATAGCGGTGGAAACCTACGAGCAGTACTTC | CASRRIAVETYEQYF
TRBJ1-2 | . | . | TRBV4-1 | TGCGCCAGCAGCCAAGGGGCGGGCTCACAGCTTAACTATGGCTACACCTTC | CASSQGAGSQLNYGYTF
TRBJ2-1 | . | . | TRBV4-1 | TGCGCCAGCAGCCGAGAGTATGAGCAGTTCTTC | CASSREYEQFF
TRBJ1-5 | . | . | TRBV20-1 | TGCAGTGCCCGAGGTGCCTATAGCAATCAGCCCCAGCATTTT | CSARGAYSNQPQHF
TRBJ2-3 | . | . | TRBV12-3/TRBV12-4 | TGTGCCAGCAGTTTAAATACGCAGTATTTT | CASSLNTQYF
TRBJ2-5 | . | . | TRBV20-1 | TGCAGTGCCCGCGACAGACAAAAAGAGACCCAGTACTTC | CSARDRQKETQYF
TRBJ1-1 | TRBD1 | . | TRBV3-1 | TGTGCCAGCAGCCCAGGGGGGGGGCAGGGCACTGAAGCTTTCTTT | CASSPGGGQGTEAFF
TRBJ2-1 | TRBD2 | . | TRBV11-2 | TGTGCCAGCAGCTTAGGTTTAGCGGGGGGGAATCAGTTCTTC | CASSLGLAGGNQFF
TRBJ2-1 | TRBD2 | . | TRBV7-9 | TGTGCCAGCAGCCCTAGGGACTACCACAATGAGCAGTTCTTC | CASSPRDYHNEQFF